Presented here are 23 T cell receptor beta chains from one specimen sequenced in a study of T and B cells in COVID-19 patients. Each TRB amplification used roughly 250-550 ng of genomic DNA from blood. BIOMED2 TRB-A/B primer pools were used in multiplex TRB PCR. Each CDR3 protein gets one entry after TCRdb re-called the multiplex PCR reads with MiXCR. This table holds roughly 15,000 distinct CDR3 sequences, more than 25% found once. The specimen sequenced was blood. The receptors derive from a human donor who had recovered from COVID-19.

In regard to this clonotype: It may be a read error: a sequence one base away is much more abundant. The V call is TRBV29-1, the J call TRBJ1-1; 9 bases map to TRBD1. In germline, CDR1 is SQVTM, CDR2 ANQGSEA. The CDR3 contains 18 residues. Trimming took 0 bases from V and 2 from J; bases not matched to a gene: 13. The CDR3 bases are TGCAGCGTTGAAGACCTAGGACAGGGGCTGGAAATAAACACTGAAGCTTTCTTT. Its translation is CSVEDLGQGLEINTEAFF.

The rearrangement joins TRBV28 to TRBJ2-5, with D possibly matching TRBD2 (6 bases). Looked up from germline, CDR1 is MDHEN and CDR2 is SYDVKM. This CDR3 region has 14 residues. Trimming left V 4 bases short and J 5 bases short, with 14 bases between. The CDR3: CASSWLGGSETQYF. DNA for the CDR3: TGTGCCAGCAGTTGGCTGGGAGGCAGCGAGACCCAGTACTTC.

V gene TRBV6-5 combines with J gene TRBJ2-3; 10 bases are shared with TRBD1. V lost 5 bases and J lost 5; bases outside the gene matches: 4. Germline V gene lookup returns CDR1 MNHEY and CDR2 SVGAGI. The length of the CDR3 is 14 residues. CDR3 amino acids: CASSDRGRGDTQYF. CDR3 bases: TGTGCCAGCAGTGACAGGGGGCGCGGAGATACGCAGTATTTT.

By share, this clonotype ranks as medium-sized. The chain couples TRBV6-6 to TRBJ2-7; no definite D call. V lost 5 bases, J lost 3 bases, and 8 bases lay in between. CDR1 MNHNY and CDR2 SVGAGI come from the germline V gene (reference sequence). The CDR3 sequence is 12 residues long. The CDR3 is CASSRTDYEQYF. CDR3 sequence (DNA): TGTGCCAGCAGTCGGACGGACTACGAGCAGTACTTC.

Regarding this clonotype: This may arise from a read error, as a much more abundant clone is one base away. This chain uses TRBV19 with TRBJ2-3, with D perhaps matching TRBD2 (7 bases). Trimming stripped 5 bases from V and 4 bases from J, with 19 bases between. CDR1 and CDR2 (germline): LNHDA, SQIVND (reference sequence). This CDR3 region has 16 residues. In DNA form, the CDR3 reads TGTGCCAGTAGTCAAACTAGAGGGGGGGCCGCAGATACGCAGTATTTT. Its translation is CASSQTRGGAADTQYF.

This clonotype occurred a few times. This rearrangement joins TRBV5-4 to TRBJ2-1, with 12 bases fitting TRBD2. CDR3 size: 15 residues. The V and J ends lost 4 bases and 7 bases, in that order; junction bases with no gene match: 6. Looked up from germline, CDR1 is SGHNT and CDR2 is YYREEE (reference sequence). DNA for the CDR3: TGTGCCAGCAGCGGAGCAGGACTAGCGGGAAATGAGCAGTTCTTC. Its translation: CASSGAGLAGNEQFF.

The gene calls are TRBV6-4 and TRBJ1-2; 12 bases align to TRBD1. The V and J ends lost 5 bases and 7 bases, in that order; junction bases with no gene match: 11. The CDR3 spans 16 residues. Germline V gene lookup returns CDR1 MRHNA and CDR2 SNTAGT. Here the CDR3 reads CASSPQPGQGAGGYTF. In nucleotides, the CDR3 is TGTGCCAGCAGTCCCCAACCGGGACAGGGGGCAGGTGGCTACACCTTC.

This sequence joins TRBV27 and TRBJ2-6; 10 bases agree with TRBD2. The junction had 13 bases not matched to a gene; V was cut back by 4 bases and J by 4 bases. Looked up from germline, CDR1 is MNHEY and CDR2 is SMNVEV (reference sequence). This CDR3 region has 19 residues. CDR3: CASSSLWTSGVKGANVLTF. CDR3 sequence (DNA): TGTGCCAGCAGTTCCCTCTGGACTAGCGGTGTAAAGGGGGCCAACGTCCTGACTTTC. The full variable domain, its missing parts supplied by reference TRBV27 and TRBJ2-6, is EAQVTQNPRYLITVTGKKLTVTCSQNMNHEYMSWYRQDPGLGLRQIYYSMNVEVTDKGDVPEGYKVSRKEKRNFPLILESPSPNQTSLYFCASSSLWTSGVKGANVLTFGAGSRLTVL.

The V gene is TRBV30, the J gene TRBJ1-4, with TRBD1 as a possible D gene (5 bases). With 0 bases removed from V and 11 bases from J, the gap between germline ends came to 10 bases. The CDR3 runs to 12 residues. Germline V gene sequence: CDR1 GTSNPN, CDR2 SVGIG (reference sequence). CDR3 sequence: CAWSVGLAKLFF. The CDR3 coding sequence is TGTGCCTGGAGTGTGGGGCTAGCGAAACTGTTTTTT.

In this sample, this clonotype turned up a few times. V is TRBV5-5 and J is TRBJ1-1; D ambiguous. Per the germline V gene, CDR1 is SGHKS and CDR2 is YYEKEE (reference sequence). The CDR3 has 12 amino acids. The V gene lost 4 bases and the J gene lost 6 bases, with 10 bases spanning the gap. The CDR3 DNA follows: TGTGCCAGCAGCGAGGAGGACGCTGAAGCTTTCTTT. Encoded protein: CASSEEDAEAFF.

The chain links TRBV19 to TRBJ1-5, with no clear D. Germline loops: CDR1 LNHDA, CDR2 SQIVND (reference sequence). This CDR3 spans 15 amino acids. The V end lost 6 bases, the J end lost 0 bases, and 12 bases lay between the germline ends. CDR3: CASRDRDFSNQPQHF. The CDR3 DNA reads TGTGCCAGTAGGGACCGGGATTTTAGCAATCAGCCCCAGCATTTT.

This chain connects TRBV5-5 to TRBJ1-5, with TRBD1 matching 7 bases. This CDR3 contains 15 residues. Germline assignment: CDR1 SGHKS and CDR2 YYEKEE (reference sequence). J was trimmed by 6 bases and V by 0 bases; bases with no gene match: 6. The CDR3 is CASSLEGQGVQPQHF. The CDR3 DNA follows: TGTGCCAGCAGCTTGGAGGGTCAGGGGGTTCAGCCCCAGCATTTT. Combining the CDR3 with reference TRBV5-5 and TRBJ1-5 gives the whole variable domain DAGVTQSPTHLIKTRGQQVTLRCSPISGHKSVSWYQQVLGQGPQFIFQYYEKEERGRGNFPDRFSARQFPNYSSELNVNALLLGDSALYLCASSLEGQGVQPQHFGDGTRLSIL.

The chain combines TRBV7-2 with TRBJ1-1; D perhaps matches TRBD1 (6 bases). Germline V gene data show CDR1 as SGHTA and CDR2 as FQGNSA. Deletions cut 1 base from V and 4 bases from J, with 7 bases between. CDR3 length: 13 residues. The CDR3 nucleotides read TGTGCCAGCAGCTTAGAACAGGGCACTGAAGCTTTCTTT. Residues: CASSLEQGTEAFF.

This clonotype was observed at least ten times. The V gene is TRBV27, the J gene TRBJ1-4; 7 bases fit TRBD1. The germline V gene encodes CDR1 MNHEY and CDR2 SMNVEV (reference sequence). Trimming cost V 6 bases and J 4 bases; bases outside gene matches: 5. The CDR3 length is 14 residues. The CDR3 nucleotides are TGTGCCAGCAGCCACAGGGGCGGTAATGAAAAACTGTTTTTT. Encoded protein: CASSHRGGNEKLFF. Complete variable domain (other parts from reference TRBV27 and TRBJ1-4): EAQVTQNPRYLITVTGKKLTVTCSQNMNHEYMSWYRQDPGLGLRQIYYSMNVEVTDKGDVPEGYKVSRKEKRNFPLILESPSPNQTSLYFCASSHRGGNEKLFFGSGTQLSVL.

The chain couples TRBV7-9 to TRBJ2-6; TRBD1 matches 7 bases. CDR1 SEHNR and CDR2 FQNEAQ come from the germline V gene (reference sequence). This CDR3 has 17 residues. V shed 1 base, J shed 2 bases, and the junction held 5 bases outside the gene matches. CDR3 loop: CASSLGQGSAGANVLTF. The CDR3 DNA sequence: TGTGCCAGCAGCTTAGGACAGGGAAGCGCTGGGGCCAACGTCCTGACTTTC.

This clonotype was picked up one time. V and J are TRBV5-4 and TRBJ1-4, with D uncertain. The CDR3 loop spans 13 amino acids. The V gene lost 2 bases and the J gene lost 7 bases, with 9 bases spanning the gap. CDR1 and CDR2 (germline): SGHNT, YYREEE (reference sequence). CDR3 sequence: CASSLYWFEKLFF. The CDR3 nucleotides read TGTGCCAGCAGCTTATATTGGTTTGAAAAACTGTTTTTT.

The chain is built from TRBV7-2 and TRBJ2-2; no clear D gene. CDR1 SGHTA and CDR2 FQGNSA come from the germline V gene. The CDR3 has 17 amino acids. V lost 4 bases to trimming and J lost 0 bases, with 15 bases between them. The CDR3 region is CASSSPFGSPNTGELFF. Here the CDR3 DNA reads TGTGCCAGCAGCTCACCTTTTGGGTCCCCGAACACCGGGGAGCTGTTTTTT.

This chain's CDR3 is CASSLPDRGETGELFF. In DNA, the CDR3 is TGTGCCAGCAGCTTACCCGACAGGGGAGAGACCGGGGAGCTGTTTTTT. V is TRBV5-6 and J is TRBJ2-2; the match to TRBD1 covers 8 bases. From germline, CDR1 is SGHDT and CDR2 YYEEEE. Trimming removed 2 bases from V and 5 bases from J; junction bases left unmatched: 8. The CDR3 is made up of 16 amino acids.

This clonotype is categorized as medium-sized. The rearrangement uses TRBV19 and TRBJ2-7; possible D gene TRBD1, 6 bases. The CDR3 length is 14 residues. Deletions cut 3 bases from V and 4 bases from J, with 13 bases between. Germline assignment: CDR1 LNHDA and CDR2 SQIVND (reference sequence). The CDR3 here is CASSINQGSYEQYF. The CDR3 region has the DNA TGTGCCAGTAGTATCAATCAGGGGTCTTACGAGCAGTACTTC.

The chain employs TRBV6-5 and TRBJ2-3; 9 positions match TRBD2. The CDR3 length is 13 residues. Trimming cost V 7 bases and J 6 bases; bases outside gene matches: 5. Germline V gene sequence: CDR1 MNHEY, CDR2 SVGAGI. This CDR3 reads CASKVAGADTQYF. As DNA, the CDR3 is TGTGCCAGCAAGGTAGCGGGGGCCGATACGCAGTATTTT.

The chain carries TRBV5-4 and TRBJ1-1; D remains unclear. The ends were cut back, 4 bases at V and 5 bases at J, with 9 bases in the middle. Germline V gene sequence: CDR1 SGHNT, CDR2 YYREEE (reference sequence). This CDR3 has 12 amino acids. Here the CDR3 reads CASSTAGTEAFF. CDR3 nucleotide sequence: TGTGCCAGCAGCACGGCGGGGACTGAAGCTTTCTTT.

This clonotype was counted between two and nine times. The gene calls are TRBV6-2 or TRBV6-3 and TRBJ2-5; 8 nucleotides match TRBD2. This CDR3 has 13 residues. Germline CDR1 is MNHEY and CDR2 is SVGEGT. The V and J ends lost 0 bases and 9 bases, in that order; junction bases with no gene match: 3. The CDR3 DNA is TGTGCCAGCAGTTACTCCCCCGGGGGGGCCCAGTACTTC. Its protein is CASSYSPGGAQYF.

This clonotype was counted only a few times. V usage is TRBV5-5 and J usage is TRBJ2-1, with D possibly called TRBD1 or TRBD2 (5 bases each). The germline gives CDR1 SGHKS, CDR2 YYEKEE (reference sequence). V lost 4 bases and J 8 bases, leaving 19 bases between the germline ends. The CDR3 has 15 amino acids. This chain's CDR3 is CASSPGPQPIDEQFF. CDR3 coding DNA: TGTGCCAGCAGCCCGGGACCGCAACCCATCGATGAGCAGTTCTTC.